The TCR beta chain described here comes from a study of tumor-infiltrating lymphocytes in localized non-small cell lung cancer. Study-level results: Different pieces of the same tissue went to different assays, confounding technical variation with intratumor heterogeneity. Only some patients had TCR sequencing, depending on available tissue.

Concerning this clone itself: Its specificity is unknown.

TCRdb's table, derived via immunoSEQ multiplex PCR, lists solely in-frame clones and lacks some. The sample lists roughly 9,500 clones, approximately 75% occurring once. This CDR3 is built from 13 residues. Trimming removed 0 bases at V and 8 bases at J, with 11 bases between. CDR1 and CDR2 (germline): SGDLS, YYNGEE. The sequenced sample was lung tumor tissue. The TCR comes from a human donor with non-small cell lung cancer. V and J are TRBV9 and TRBJ1-2; tentative D call: TRBD1 (5 bases). In DNA, the CDR3 is TGTGCCAGCAGCGTAGAGGCAGGGAGGGGCTACACCTTC. As protein: CASSVEAGRGYTF.